The sequence of this TCR beta chain was determined in a study of T cells after yellow fever vaccination. This clonotype was found many times. The TCR cDNA carried a universal primer site and UMIs from 5'RACE template switching. In TCRdb, the 5' RACE reads were re-called with MiXCR into one record per CDR3 protein. The profile shows roughly 48,000 distinct CDR3 sequences, less than 8% of them singletons. Overall study findings and caveats: Overlap between CD4 and CD8 compartments was detected for a small share of clonotypes. Re-detected after boosting: most primary clones, 96% of CD4 and roughly 88% of CD8.

Germline trimming cut 4 bases from V and 5 bases from J; bases unmatched to any gene: 5. CDR3 size: 14 residues. The germline V gene encodes CDR1 SGHRS and CDR2 YFSETQ. The V gene is TRBV5-1, the J gene TRBJ2-5, with 10 bases aligning to TRBD2. The sequences come from CD8+ T cells not binding an NS4B(214-222) dextramer, sorted from PBMCs, collected roughly 45 days after the first yellow fever vaccination. This clonotype was obtained from a young man who received the YFV17D yellow fever vaccine. CDR3 residues: CASSLAGAWETQYF. CDR3 DNA: TGCGCCAGCAGCCTAGCGGGGGCGTGGGAGACCCAGTACTTC.